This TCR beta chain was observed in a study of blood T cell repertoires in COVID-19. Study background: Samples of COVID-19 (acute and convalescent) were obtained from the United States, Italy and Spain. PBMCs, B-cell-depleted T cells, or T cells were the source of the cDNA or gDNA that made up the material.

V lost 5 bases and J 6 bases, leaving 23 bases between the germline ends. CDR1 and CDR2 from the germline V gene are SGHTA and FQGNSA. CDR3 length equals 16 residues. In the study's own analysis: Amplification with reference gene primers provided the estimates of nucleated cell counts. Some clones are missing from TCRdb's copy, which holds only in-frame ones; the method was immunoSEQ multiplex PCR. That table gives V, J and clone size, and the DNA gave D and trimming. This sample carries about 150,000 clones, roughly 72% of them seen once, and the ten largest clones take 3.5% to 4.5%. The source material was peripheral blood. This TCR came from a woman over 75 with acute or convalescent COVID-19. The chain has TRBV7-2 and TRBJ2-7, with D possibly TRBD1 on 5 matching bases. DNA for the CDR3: TGTGCCAGCAGCCTGGGCACAGGTGCTAGGGGTCGCGAGCAGTACTTC. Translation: CASSLGTGARGREQYF.